Listed below are T cell receptor beta chains from one sample, sequenced in a study of STAT5B mutations in CD4+ large granular lymphocyte leukemia. Data came from immunoSEQ multiplex PCR; TCRdb stores just in-frame clones and leaves some out. The sample lists 20,000 to 25,000 clones; 79% were seen once. The sequenced sample consisted of CD4+ T cells from blood buffy coats. These receptors were taken from a human donor in good health. CDR3s include the opening cysteine and the closing phenylalanine or tryptophan. Each record gives: clone size, J gene, V gene, D gene, CDR3 length, CDR3 DNA, CDR3 protein. The D gene is left open where the match is weak. Size tells how often a clone was seen (once, few, many) or the class of an expanded clone, and some rows leave it out.

once	TRBJ1-1	TRBV6-4	TRBD1	15	TGTGCCAGCAGTGACCCAGGACAGGGTGTCACTGAAGCTTTCTTT	CASSDPGQGVTEAFF
.	TRBJ2-7	TRBV20-1	TRBD1	11	TGCAGTGCCCGTCGGACAGGGGTAGAGTACTTC	CSARRTGVEYF
.	TRBJ1-2	TRBV2	.	12	TGTGCCAGCAGAGGAATTAGGGTGGGCTACACCTTC	CASRGIRVGYTF
.	TRBJ1-2	TRBV5-4	TRBD1	15	TGTGCCAGCAGCTTACGGGACAGGGAATTGTATGGCTACACCTTC	CASSLRDRELYGYTF
.	TRBJ1-1	TRBV30	TRBD1	14	TGTGCCTGGAGTATGGGACAGGGGGCGGATGAAGCTTTCTTT	CAWSMGQGADEAFF
.	TRBJ1-2	TRBV6-5	.	16	TGTGCCAGCAGTTACCCCGCGGGGGCGGGCAACTATGGCTACACCTTC	CASSYPAGAGNYGYTF
.	TRBJ2-1	TRBV29-1	.	14	TGCAGCGTTGATGCTGGGAGCTCCTACAATGAGCAGTTCTTC	CSVDAGSSYNEQFF
.	TRBJ2-7	TRBV5-1	.	13	TGCGCCAGCAGCCTCCAGGACGACTACGAGCAGTACTTC	CASSLQDDYEQYF
.	TRBJ2-7	TRBV11-3	.	12	TGTGCCAGCAGCTTAGTCGTCTACGAGCAGTACTTC	CASSLVVYEQYF
few	TRBJ1-5	TRBV4-1	TRBD1	18	TGCGCCAGCAGCCAAGGAGGTGCCCGGGACAGAGGGAATCAGCCCCAGCATTTT	CASSQGGARDRGNQPQHF
.	TRBJ2-3	TRBV30	TRBD2	16	TGTGCCTGGACCGCCTCACTAGCGGGAGTAGGTGATACGCAGTATTTT	CAWTASLAGVGDTQYF
.	TRBJ1-4	TRBV29-1	.	13	TGCAGCGTTGGGGGTGCAACTAATGAAAAACTGTTTTTT	CSVGGATNEKLFF
.	TRBJ2-7	TRBV29-1	.	12	TGCAGCGTTGGGACAGTAGGGGACGAGCAGTACTTC	CSVGTVGDEQYF
.	TRBJ2-5	TRBV11-3	TRBD2	16	TGTGCCAGCAGCTTACGGGCTAGCGGGAGTGTAGAGACCCAGTACTTC	CASSLRASGSVETQYF
.	TRBJ2-5	TRBV5-1	TRBD1	15	TGCGCCAGCAGCTTGGGACAGGGGGGACAGGAGACCCAGTACTTC	CASSLGQGGQETQYF
.	TRBJ2-1	TRBV10-3	.	12	TGTGCCATCAGTGGTTGGGCAAATGAGCAGTTCTTC	CAISGWANEQFF
.	TRBJ2-3	TRBV6-5	TRBD1	15	TGTGCCAGCAGTTATCGGGCAGGGGGCGCAGATACGCAGTATTTT	CASSYRAGGADTQYF
.	TRBJ2-7	TRBV6-6	TRBD2	14	TGTGCCAGCAGTTACGAGCGGGAGGGCTACGAGCAGTACTTC	CASSYEREGYEQYF
.	TRBJ1-2	TRBV5-3	TRBD1	13	TGTGCCAGCAGCTCCGGACAGGGGGATGGCTACACCTTC	CASSSGQGDGYTF
.	TRBJ2-2	TRBV7-8	TRBD1	15	TGTGCCAGCAGCATACAGGACAGGGGATACGGGGAGCTGTTTTTT	CASSIQDRGYGELFF
.	TRBJ2-1	TRBV19	.	16	TGTGCCAGTAGTAGCCCCGGGAGTTACTCCTACAATGAGCAGTTCTTC	CASSSPGSYSYNEQFF
few	TRBJ2-2	TRBV4-1	.	16	TGCGCCAGCAGCCAAGATAAGGGGGAGGGCACCGGGGAGCTGTTTTTT	CASSQDKGEGTGELFF
.	TRBJ2-7	TRBV19	.	18	TGTGCCAGTAGTATAGATCTAGCGGGACAGGGTGCTGGATACGAGCAGTACTTC	CASSIDLAGQGAGYEQYF
few	TRBJ1-1	TRBV2	.	12	TGTGCCAGCAGTGAACAGAACACTGAAGCTTTCTTT	CASSEQNTEAFF
.	TRBJ2-5	TRBV27	TRBD2	14	TGTGCCAGCAGTTCTAGCGGGAGGGGTGAGACCCAGTACTTC	CASSSSGRGETQYF
.	TRBJ2-7	TRBV10-2	.	12	TGCGCCAGCACCCCCCAGGGCTACGAGCAGTACTTC	CASTPQGYEQYF
.	TRBJ1-5	TRBV5-5	TRBD1	16	TGTGCCAGCAGCTTGGTGCCGGGACAGGGCGATCAGCCCCAGCATTTT	CASSLVPGQGDQPQHF
.	TRBJ2-7	TRBV4-2	TRBD2	15	TGTGCCAGCAGCCAAGAACCTAGCGGGAGCCACGAGCAGTACTTC	CASSQEPSGSHEQYF
few	TRBJ1-2	TRBV2	.	11	TGTGCCAGCAGTGAAGTATATGGCTACACCTTC	CASSEVYGYTF
.	TRBJ1-4	TRBV5-6	TRBD1	15	TGTGCCAGCAGCTTAAGGACAGGCGTAAGTGAAAAACTGTTTTTT	CASSLRTGVSEKLFF
.	TRBJ2-7	TRBV28	.	12	TGTGCCAGCAGTTTATCCTCCTACGAGCAGTACTTC	CASSLSSYEQYF
.	TRBJ1-2	TRBV6-5	.	14	TGTGCCAGCAGTCAACGACAAGGAGCCTATGGCTACACCTTC	CASSQRQGAYGYTF
.	TRBJ1-2	TRBV5-1	TRBD1	15	TGCGCCAGCAGCTTGGAAGGTACAGGGGCAGATGGCTACACCTTC	CASSLEGTGADGYTF
few	TRBJ1-5	TRBV28	TRBD1	17	TGTGCCAGCAGTTGGAGGGACAGGTCGTATAGCAATCAGCCCCAGCATTTT	CASSWRDRSYSNQPQHF
few	TRBJ1-4	TRBV19	TRBD1	14	TGTGCCAGTTGGACAGGACGTCTACGGGAAAAACTGTTTTTT	CASWTGRLREKLFF
once	TRBJ2-5	TRBV9	.	15	TGTGCCAGCAGCGTAGGGGTAGGGATCCAAGAGACCCAGTACTTC	CASSVGVGIQETQYF
.	TRBJ2-4	TRBV27	TRBD1	15	TGTGCCAGCAGTAGTCTGGGACAGGGGAAAAACATTCAGTACTTC	CASSSLGQGKNIQYF
.	TRBJ1-5	TRBV19	.	15	TGTGCCAGTAGTAACCAAGGGGTTAGCAATCAGCCCCAGCATTTT	CASSNQGVSNQPQHF
.	TRBJ1-2	TRBV6-5	.	14	TGTGCCAGCAGTTACAGGCAGTACAACTATGGCTACACCTTC	CASSYRQYNYGYTF
.	TRBJ2-3	TRBV7-9	.	13	TGTGCCAGCAGCTCCCGGGGCCCACGTACGCAGTATTTT	CASSSRGPRTQYF
.	TRBJ2-1	TRBV5-6	.	18	TGTGCCAGCAGCTCGGGCCCGTTCACCGTTTACAAACAGAATGAGCAGTTCTTC	CASSSGPFTVYKQNEQFF
.	TRBJ2-1	TRBV30	TRBD2	14	TGTGCCCGTTCCCTACGAGCGGGAGGAAGTGAGCAGTTCTTC	CARSLRAGGSEQFF
.	TRBJ2-2	TRBV9	.	14	TGTGCCAGCAGCGGGCCAGGGTTCGCCGGGGAGCTGTTTTTT	CASSGPGFAGELFF
once	TRBJ1-2	TRBV19	.	14	TGTGCCAGTAGTAAAAGCAGGGGTAACTATGGCTACACCTTC	CASSKSRGNYGYTF
.	TRBJ2-3	TRBV5-4	.	14	TGTGCCAGCAGCCCGATGCCCCTTTTGGATACGCAGTATTTT	CASSPMPLLDTQYF
.	TRBJ2-7	TRBV7-8	.	16	TGTGCCAGCAGCTTATGGACCAGGGTAGGCTCCTACGAGCAGTACTTC	CASSLWTRVGSYEQYF
few	TRBJ1-1	TRBV13	.	12	TGTGCCAGCAGCTTATCCTATGCTGAAGCTTTCTTT	CASSLSYAEAFF
.	TRBJ1-2	TRBV5-1	TRBD1	15	TGCGCCAGCAGCTTGGAGGCAGGGGGCGGCTATGGCTACACCTTC	CASSLEAGGGYGYTF
.	TRBJ1-1	TRBV4-1	.	20	TGCGCCAGCAGCCAACTTCGGGGGGGGACATATCATTTAATGGACACTGAAGCTTTCTTT	CASSQLRGGTYHLMDTEAFF
.	TRBJ2-1	TRBV29-1	.	13	TGCAGCGTTTTACCAAGCTCCTACAATGAGCAGTTCTTC	CSVLPSSYNEQFF
.	TRBJ2-2	TRBV11-2	TRBD2	18	TGTGCCAGCAGCCCATCGCTACTAGCGGGTTATCAGACCGGGGAGCTGTTTTTT	CASSPSLLAGYQTGELFF
.	TRBJ2-7	TRBV5-1	.	15	TGCGCCAGCAGCCCTCAAGAGGGATGGGCCTACGAGCAGTACTTC	CASSPQEGWAYEQYF